The 17 T cell receptor beta chains given below trace back to one sample, sequenced in a study of blood T cell repertoires in COVID-19. The protocol was immunoSEQ multiplex PCR, while the TCRdb copy is restricted to in-frame clones and leaves out a portion. Altogether over 150,000 clones are present, around 85% being singletons, with the ten largest covering around 6.9%. The sequenced material came from peripheral blood. Receptors originate from a man older than 75 with COVID-19, enrolled during active disease.

This clone was found a few times. CDR3 amino acids: CACRGQGDEKLFF. The CDR3 DNA reads TGTGCCTGCCGCGGGCAGGGGGACGAAAAACTGTTTTTT. The chain employs TRBV19 and TRBJ1-4, with TRBD1 identical over 7 bases. This CDR3 has 13 amino acids. The V gene end was trimmed by 11 bases and the J gene end by 8 bases; junction bases not matched to a gene: 11. Looked up from germline, CDR1 is LNHDA and CDR2 is SQIVND (reference sequence). The full variable domain, rest sourced from reference TRBV19 and TRBJ1-4, is DGGITQSPKYLFRKEGQNVTLSCEQNLNHDAMYWYRQDPGQGLRLIYYSQIVNDFQKGDIAEGYSVSREKKESFPLTVTSAQKNPTAFYLCACRGQGDEKLFFGSGTQLSVL.

This clone was picked up one time. The chain combines TRBV28 with TRBJ1-2; D gene uncertain. The CDR3 has 10 residues. The germline V gene has CDR1 MDHEN and CDR2 SYDVKM. Trimming pared 8 bases from V and 8 bases from J, leaving 9 bases between. The CDR3 reads CASGPLGYTF. In DNA form, the CDR3 reads TGTGCCAGCGGTCCCCTAGGCTACACCTTC.

The V and J genes are TRBV11-3 and TRBJ2-5; D is uncertain. The CDR3 covers 13 residues. Germline V gene sequence: CDR1 SGHNT, CDR2 YENEEA. V lost 5 bases, J lost 5 bases, and 12 bases lay in between. The CDR3 DNA is TGTGCCAGCAGCCGGAGCGCTACGGAGACCCAGTACTTC. Translating it yields CASSRSATETQYF. The full variable domain, completed using reference TRBV11-3 and TRBJ2-5, is EAGVVQSPRYKIIEKKQPVAFWCNPISGHNTLYWYLQNLGQGPELLIRYENEEAVDDSQLPKDRFSAERLKGVDSTLKIQPAELGDSAVYLCASSRSATETQYFGPGTRLLVL.

The V and J genes are TRBV6-1 and TRBJ1-2; the D gene is possibly TRBD1 (6 bases). Germline values: CDR1 MNHNS, CDR2 SASEGT. The CDR3 is 13 residues long. Trimming left V 2 bases short and J 6 bases short, with 10 bases between. The chain's CDR3 is CASSESGADGYTF. As DNA, the CDR3 is TGTGCCAGCAGTGAATCAGGGGCCGATGGCTACACCTTC.

The chain links TRBV5-1 to TRBJ2-3, with 9 bases matching TRBD2. V gave up 6 bases and J gave up 5 bases; unmatched junction bases: 10. Per germline, CDR1 SGHRS and CDR2 YFSETQ. This CDR3 has 15 residues. This chain's CDR3 is CASNPPSGAGDTQYF. The DNA for the CDR3 is TGCGCCAGCAACCCCCCTAGCGGGGCGGGAGATACGCAGTATTTT.

The V gene is TRBV19, the J gene TRBJ2-4; 9 bases map to TRBD1. Germline CDR1 LNHDA, CDR2 SQIVND (reference sequence). The CDR3 length is 16 residues. The trim removed 4 bases at V and 3 bases at J, leaving 7 bases unmatched. CDR3 region: CASSSLRGQGKNIQYF. The DNA for the CDR3 is TGTGCCAGTAGTAGTTTGCGGGGACAGGGCAAAAACATTCAGTACTTC. Drawing the rest from reference TRBV19 and TRBJ2-4, the complete variable domain is DGGITQSPKYLFRKEGQNVTLSCEQNLNHDAMYWYRQDPGQGLRLIYYSQIVNDFQKGDIAEGYSVSREKKESFPLTVTSAQKNPTAFYLCASSSLRGQGKNIQYFGAGTRLSVL.

The chain combines TRBV3-1 (or the pseudogene TRBV3-2) with TRBJ2-5; D may be TRBD2 (5 bases). CDR1 is LGHDT, CDR2 YNNKEL, per germline (reference sequence). The V gene lost 4 bases and the J gene lost 5 bases, with 11 bases spanning the gap. The CDR3 loop spans 13 amino acids. In DNA, the CDR3 is TGTGCCAGCAGCCCTCTACCGGGGGAGACCCAGTACTTC. Translating it yields CASSPLPGETQYF.

V gene TRBV5-4 combines with J gene TRBJ1-3; D ambiguous. The CDR3 sequence is 15 residues long. CDR1 is SGHNT and CDR2 is YYREEE in the germline V gene (reference sequence). Between the trimmed V and J ends, which lost 0 bases and 0 bases, there was a span of 7 bases. The CDR3 DNA reads TGTGCCAGCAGCTTGGGGCCTCTCTCTGGAAACACCATATATTTT. Its translation is CASSLGPLSGNTIYF.

The chain couples TRBV7-2 to TRBJ1-4, with a possible D match to TRBD1 (5 bases). Germline lookup yields CDR1 SGHTA and CDR2 FQGNSA. V was trimmed by 3 bases and J by 6 bases, leaving 8 bases between them. The CDR3 has 13 residues. The CDR3 DNA is TGTGCCAGCAGCTTGTCAGGGTATGAAAAACTGTTTTTT. It is translated as CASSLSGYEKLFF.

In its sample, this clone was seen a few times. The chain employs TRBV12-5 and TRBJ1-2; the match to TRBD1 covers 10 bases. V shed 3 bases and J 0 bases; nucleotides not matched to a gene: 4. The germline V gene has CDR1 LGHNT and CDR2 FRNRAP. This CDR3 has 16 residues. DNA of the CDR3: TGTGCTAGTGGTTTCAGGACAGGGGGAGCTAACTATGGCTACACCTTC. Amino acid sequence: CASGFRTGGANYGYTF.

The CDR3: CASSTYFASGNSYEQYF. The CDR3 region has the DNA TGTGCCAGTAGTACATACTTCGCTAGCGGGAACTCCTACGAGCAGTACTTC. The V and J genes are TRBV19 and TRBJ2-7, with 9 bases identical to TRBD2. Losses at the gene ends were 4 bases for V and 0 bases for J; bases not matched to a gene: 10. This CDR3 comprises 17 residues. Germline loops: CDR1 LNHDA, CDR2 SQIVND (reference sequence).

V is TRBV7-2 and J is TRBJ2-3, with 8 nucleotides matching TRBD1. This CDR3 region has 16 residues. V shed 3 bases and J 1 base; nucleotides not matched to a gene: 6. Per the germline V gene, CDR1 is SGHTA and CDR2 is FQGNSA. In nucleotides, the CDR3 is TGTGCCAGCAGCTTCCAGGGGGCTGGTGGCACAGATACGCAGTATTTT. It is translated as CASSFQGAGGTDTQYF. Using reference TRBV7-2 and TRBJ2-3 for the parts outside the CDR3, the full variable domain is GAGVSQSPSNKVTEKGKDVELRCDPISGHTALYWYRQSLGQGLEFLIYFQGNSAPDKSGLPSDRFSAERTGGSVSTLTIQRTQQEDSAVYLCASSFQGAGGTDTQYFGPGTRLTVL.

This clone has just one count. Written as DNA, the CDR3 is TGTGCCAGCACTAAAGGGGGACAGGGGGCCTACGAGCAGTACTTC. Its protein is CASTKGGQGAYEQYF. J is TRBJ2-7 and V is TRBV6-6; 11 bases agree with TRBD1. Germline V lookup: CDR1 MNHNY, CDR2 SVGAGI (reference sequence). The CDR3 contains 15 residues. Losses at the gene ends were 7 bases for V and 2 bases for J; bases not matched to a gene: 7.

V and J are TRBV5-4 and TRBJ2-3; D gene unclear. Per germline, CDR1 SGHNT and CDR2 YYREEE (reference sequence). The CDR3 is 12 residues long. The V end lost 7 bases, the J end lost 3 bases, and 9 bases lay between the germline ends. The CDR3 region has the DNA TGTGCCAGCCGCCAGGCGACAGATACGCAGTATTTT. Translated: CASRQATDTQYF.

The V and J genes are TRBV19 and TRBJ1-4, with D hard to call. V was shortened by 1 base and J by 3 bases, with 6 bases between the two germline ends. Germline loops: CDR1 LNHDA, CDR2 SQIVND (reference sequence). This CDR3 region has 14 residues. The CDR3 coding sequence is TGTGCCAGTAGTATAGGCCGGTCTAATGAAAAACTGTTTTTT. Its translation is CASSIGRSNEKLFF.

This clone was detected a few times. This chain links TRBV5-6 with TRBJ2-5; 9 positions match TRBD2. V was pared by 0 bases and J by 1 base, with 4 bases of the junction left unmatched. Germline assignment: CDR1 SGHDT and CDR2 YYEEEE. The CDR3 is made up of 16 amino acids. DNA for the CDR3: TGTGCCAGCAGCTTGGTCGGCGGGGGGGCCCAAGAGACCCAGTACTTC. This sequence encodes CASSLVGGGAQETQYF.

The gene calls are TRBV10-2 and TRBJ1-5; no clear D gene. Germline lookup yields CDR1 WSHSY and CDR2 SAAADI. With 6 bases removed from V and 5 bases from J, the gap between germline ends came to 8 bases. The CDR3 is 12 residues long. The CDR3 bases are TGCGCCAGCAGAGACGGGGATCAGCCCCAGCATTTT. The encoded protein is CASRDGDQPQHF.